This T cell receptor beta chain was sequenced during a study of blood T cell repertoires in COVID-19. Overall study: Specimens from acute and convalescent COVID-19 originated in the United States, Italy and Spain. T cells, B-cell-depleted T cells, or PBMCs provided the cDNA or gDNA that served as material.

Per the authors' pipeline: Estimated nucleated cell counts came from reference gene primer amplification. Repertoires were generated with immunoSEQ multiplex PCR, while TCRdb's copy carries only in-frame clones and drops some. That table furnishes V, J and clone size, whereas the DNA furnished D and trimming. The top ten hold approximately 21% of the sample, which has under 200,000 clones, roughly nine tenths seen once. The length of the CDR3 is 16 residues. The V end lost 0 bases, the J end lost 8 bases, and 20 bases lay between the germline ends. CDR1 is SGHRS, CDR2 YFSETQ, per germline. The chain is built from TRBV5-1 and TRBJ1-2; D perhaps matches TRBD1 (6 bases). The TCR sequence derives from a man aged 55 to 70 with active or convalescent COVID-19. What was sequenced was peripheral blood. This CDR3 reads CASSLALTGPLGGYTF. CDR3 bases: TGCGCCAGCAGCTTGGCCCTAACAGGGCCTCTCGGGGGCTACACCTTC.